The clone carrying this T cell receptor beta chain was seen many times. The target antigen is unknown. This sample is part of a study of T cells after yellow fever vaccination. Study-wide context: Fractions containing few cells were prepared with SMART-Seq v4 Ultra Low Input.

Whole-study results and caveats: Compared with primary, the secondary response was weaker and peaked at day 5, not 15. Some clonotypes were seen in both the CD4 and the CD8 compartments. These made up a small share and likely arose from convergent recombination.

TCRdb reanalysed the 5' RACE reads using MiXCR and keeps one entry per CDR3 protein. The top ten clones hold 36% of a sample with some 63,000 distinct CDR3 sequences, 6.5% to 9% of them seen once. The material sequenced was CD8+ T cells sorted from PBMCs, taken 15 days after the yellow fever booster vaccination. The source is a young man who received the YFV17D yellow fever vaccine.

CDR3: CASSSLDRVDYEQYF. In nucleotides, the CDR3 is TGTGCCAGCAGCTCCTTGGACAGGGTAGACTACGAGCAGTACTTC. The V call is TRBV7-9, the J call TRBJ2-7; 8 bases are shared with TRBD1. V lost 4 bases to trimming and J lost 3 bases; unmatched junction nucleotides: 8. The CDR3 totals 15 residues. Germline V gene sequence: CDR1 SEHNR, CDR2 FQNEAQ (reference sequence).